One sample yielded the 18 T cell receptor beta chains listed below, sequenced in a study of early T cells in non-severe SARS-CoV-2 infection. TCRdb re-called the 5' RACE reads through MiXCR, storing one row per CDR3 protein. This sample has 70,000 to 85,000 distinct CDR3 sequences, with 5% found just once. Sequencing was performed on whole blood, taken at baseline. The receptor source for this set is an adult who was a healthcare worker with PCR-confirmed SARS-CoV-2 infection or an uninfected control (not recorded which).

This clonotype has just a few counts. The genes are TRBV7-2 and TRBJ1-1, with unresolved D. Trimming pared 10 bases from V and 11 bases from J, leaving 17 bases between. The CDR3 extends over 11 amino acids. Germline assignment: CDR1 SGHTA and CDR2 FQGNSA. The CDR3 DNA sequence: TGTGCCACCCTGCGGTGGCCTACGGCTTTCTTT. The encoded protein is CATLRWPTAFF.

Many counts were recorded for this clonotype. The chain combines TRBV11-3 with TRBJ2-1; D is ambiguous. Between the trimmed V and J ends, which lost 0 bases and 4 bases, there was a span of 10 bases. CDR1 is SGHNT, CDR2 YENEEA, per germline. The CDR3 consists of 15 residues. The CDR3 loop is CASSLEVGSYNEQFF. The CDR3 bases are TGTGCCAGCAGCTTAGAGGTGGGATCATACAATGAGCAGTTCTTC.

This clonotype was seen more than once but under ten times. The rearrangement uses TRBV7-8 and TRBJ1-4; D remains unclear. Per the germline V gene, CDR1 is SGHVS and CDR2 is FQNEAQ. V lost 0 bases to trimming and J lost 5 bases, with 13 bases between them. There are 16 residues in the CDR3. This chain's CDR3 is CASSLARPPGNEKLFF. The CDR3 nucleotides are TGTGCCAGCAGCTTAGCGAGGCCCCCGGGGAATGAAAAACTGTTTTTT.

This clonotype was observed a handful of times. The chain employs TRBV12-3 or TRBV12-4 and TRBJ2-5; 7 bases agree with TRBD2. Losses at the gene ends were 1 base for V and 5 bases for J; bases not matched to a gene: 4. The CDR3 runs to 14 residues. CDR3 sequence (DNA): TGTGCCAGCAGTTTAGGGACTAGAGGCGAGACCCAGTACTTC. Translation gives CASSLGTRGETQYF.

About this clonotype itself: A read error may be the cause here, since a much bigger clone is one base away. The chain uses TRBV7-8 and TRBJ2-4; a possible D gene is TRBD2 (5 bases). Germline V gene lookup returns CDR1 SGHVS and CDR2 FQNEAQ. Trimming cost V 3 bases and J 5 bases, with 14 bases left between them. The CDR3 runs to 15 residues. DNA for the CDR3: TGTGCCAGCAGCTTTCTGGCGGGCGATGAAAACATTCAGTACTTC. The encoded protein is CASSFLAGDENIQYF.

This clonotype was seen many times. The chain links TRBV6-5 to TRBJ1-2, with D unclear. The CDR3 has 15 amino acids. Germline CDR1 reads MNHEY; CDR2 reads SVGAGI. V was pared by 6 bases and J by 4 bases, with 18 bases between. In DNA form, the CDR3 reads TGTGCCAGCAGCTCCCAAGGCGCCCCTCCCTATGGCTACACCTTC. This encodes CASSSQGAPPYGYTF.

This clonotype qualifies as medium-sized. The chain carries TRBV5-1 and TRBJ2-7, with TRBD2 matching 9 bases. This CDR3 has 18 amino acids. The V gene's germline CDR1 is SGHRS and CDR2 YFSETQ. Trimming took 5 bases from V and 4 from J; bases not matched to a gene: 19. CDR3 sequence reads: CASSMKREVGEFWYEQYF. The CDR3 DNA reads TGCGCCAGCAGTATGAAGCGGGAGGTCGGTGAATTTTGGTACGAGCAGTACTTC.

The CDR3 bases are TGTGCCAGCAGTCGACGCAACACCGGGGAGCTGTTTTTT. Its protein product is CASSRRNTGELFF. J is TRBJ2-2 and V is TRBV2; D is ambiguous. V was pared by 5 bases and J by 2 bases, with 6 bases between. The germline V gene has CDR1 SNHLY and CDR2 FYNNEI. The CDR3 runs to 13 residues.

This clonotype has at least ten counts. J is TRBJ1-5 and V is TRBV7-6; TRBD1 matches at 8 bases. CDR3 size: 16 residues. CDR1 and CDR2 from the germline V gene are SGHVS and FNYEAQ. Losses at the gene ends were 4 bases for V and 2 bases for J; bases not matched to a gene: 7. The CDR3 DNA reads as TGTGCCAGCAGCTCCTCCTACAGGGGGGGCAATCAGCCCCAGCATTTT. Translation gives CASSSSYRGGNQPQHF.

In its sample, this clonotype was seen many times. J is TRBJ2-7 and V is TRBV7-8; TRBD1 matches 9 bases. This CDR3 has 15 residues. The germline CDR1 and CDR2 sequences are SGHVS and FQNEAQ. V lost 2 bases to trimming and J lost 5 bases; unmatched junction nucleotides: 7. The CDR3 spells CASSLFRDRVHEQYF. The CDR3 DNA follows: TGTGCCAGCAGCTTATTTCGGGACAGGGTCCACGAGCAGTACTTC. The full variable domain, with the rest looked up from reference TRBV7-8 and TRBJ2-7, is GAGVSQSPRYKVAKRGQDVALRCDPISGHVSLFWYQQALGQGPEFLTYFQNEAQLDKSGLPSDRFFAERPEGSVSTLKIQRTQQEDSAVYLCASSLFRDRVHEQYFGPGTRLTVT.

This chain connects TRBV20-1 to TRBJ1-2; D is unresolved. The germline V gene encodes CDR1 DFQATT and CDR2 SNEGSKA (reference sequence). The CDR3 contains 11 residues. Trimming removed 5 bases at V and 4 bases at J, with 8 bases between. CDR3 loop: CSAYRSYGYTF. In DNA, the CDR3 is TGCAGTGCTTACCGGAGCTATGGCTACACCTTC.

The rearrangement uses TRBV3-1 and TRBJ2-5; a possible D gene is TRBD1 (5 bases). CDR1 and CDR2 from the germline V gene are LGHDT and YNNKEL (reference sequence). The CDR3 is 16 amino acids. V dropped 4 bases and J dropped 5 bases, with 20 bases sitting between them. The CDR3 nucleotides are TGTGCCAGCAGCCCCCGAAGGGGCGCGGACGGTGAGACCCAGTACTTC. Protein sequence: CASSPRRGADGETQYF.

This clonotype was counted between two and nine times. V gene TRBV27 combines with J gene TRBJ2-1; D ambiguous. CDR1 is MNHEY and CDR2 is SMNVEV in the germline V gene (reference sequence). CDR3 size: 13 residues. Trimming cost V 3 bases and J 3 bases, with 6 bases left between them. The CDR3 region is CASSFANYNEQFF. DNA for the CDR3: TGTGCCAGCAGTTTTGCTAACTACAATGAGCAGTTCTTC.

Only a few counts were recorded for this clonotype. The gene calls are TRBV28 and TRBJ1-2, with a tentative D call TRBD1 (5 bases). V was shortened by 6 bases and J by 8 bases, with 19 bases between the two germline ends. This CDR3 is 14 amino acids long. From germline, CDR1 is MDHEN and CDR2 SYDVKM. CDR3 amino acids: CASRPPKRRGGYTF. The CDR3 DNA reads TGTGCCAGCAGACCCCCCAAGCGGCGGGGGGGCTACACCTTC.

This clonotype was seen at least ten times. This chain links TRBV7-9 with TRBJ2-7; D is unresolved. This CDR3 contains 17 residues. Trimming took 3 bases from V and 5 from J, leaving 23 bases between them. Looked up from germline, CDR1 is SEHNR and CDR2 is FQNEAQ (reference sequence). The CDR3 region is CASSFPRSGDPRDEQYF. In nucleotides, the CDR3 is TGTGCCAGCAGCTTCCCCCGCTCAGGCGACCCACGCGACGAGCAGTACTTC.

This clonotype appeared many times. V gene TRBV20-1 combines with J gene TRBJ1-2; D call uncertain. Germline values: CDR1 DFQATT, CDR2 SNEGSKA (reference sequence). The CDR3 extends over 13 amino acids. V gave up 6 bases and J gave up 2 bases, with 13 bases separating them. CDR3 loop: CSAQIGRNYGYTF. For the CDR3, the DNA is TGCAGTGCGCAAATTGGACGGAACTATGGCTACACCTTC.

Many counts were recorded for this clonotype. The chain employs TRBV27 and TRBJ1-2, with 10 bases identical to TRBD1. The CDR3 is made up of 15 amino acids. The V gene end was trimmed by 6 bases and the J gene end by 7 bases; junction bases not matched to a gene: 11. Germline V gene data show CDR1 as MNHEY and CDR2 as SMNVEV (reference sequence). CDR3 coding DNA: TGTGCCAGCAGCCCCGGGGGACAGGGGAGGTCTGGCTACACCTTC. Amino acids: CASSPGGQGRSGYTF.

In its sample, this clonotype was seen a few times. The V gene is TRBV28, the J gene TRBJ2-2; the D is unclear. From germline, CDR1 is MDHEN and CDR2 SYDVKM. V lost 2 bases and J lost 6, with 10 bases in between. The CDR3 spans 14 residues. CDR3 DNA sequence: TGTGCCAGCAGTTTAGGGCCCCTCCCCGGGGAGCTGTTTTTT. It encodes CASSLGPLPGELFF.